This T cell receptor (beta chain) was found in a study of T cell responses to AZD1222 COVID-19 vaccine. Study at large: Second-dose schedules of about 4 or about 12 weeks were combined. General study findings and limits: Donor demographics were predominantly white British with a female majority; clonal diversity may be underestimated. Spike-spanning, vaccine-associated CD4 TCRs were dominant at 160-218 and 743-854. Two AZD1222 administrations were followed by greater Spike-specific TCR breadth and depth.

Trimming pared 5 bases from V and 7 bases from J, leaving 15 bases between. Germline V gives CDR1 MNHEY, CDR2 SVGEGT. This CDR3 comprises 14 residues. On this clone itself: Its antigen is as yet unknown.

Assay used: immunoSEQ multiplex PCR; TCRdb lists only in-frame clones, some missing. The repertoire consists of around 120,000 clones, with around 92% occurring once and the leading ten covering 11% to 15%. The sequencing used peripheral blood, collected on day 0 of AZD1222 vaccination. This receptor was taken from an adult in good health. The rearrangement joins TRBV6-2 or TRBV6-3 to TRBJ1-5, with D unclear. CDR3 sequence (DNA): TGTGCCAGCAGTCAGGACTCGCAGCACCAGCCCCAGCATTTT. As protein: CASSQDSQHQPQHF.